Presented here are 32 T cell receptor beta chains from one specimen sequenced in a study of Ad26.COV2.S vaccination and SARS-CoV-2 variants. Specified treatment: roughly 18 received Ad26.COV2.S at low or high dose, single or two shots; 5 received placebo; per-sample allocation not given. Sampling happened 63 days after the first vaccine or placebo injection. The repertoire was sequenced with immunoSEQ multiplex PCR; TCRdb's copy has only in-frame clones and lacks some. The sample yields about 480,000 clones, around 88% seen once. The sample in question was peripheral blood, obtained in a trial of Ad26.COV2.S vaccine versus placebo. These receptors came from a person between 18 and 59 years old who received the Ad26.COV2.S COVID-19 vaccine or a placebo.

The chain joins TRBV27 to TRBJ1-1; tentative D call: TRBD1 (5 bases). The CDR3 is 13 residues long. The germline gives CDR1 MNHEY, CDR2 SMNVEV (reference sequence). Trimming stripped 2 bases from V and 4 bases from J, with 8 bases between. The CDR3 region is CASSLAGATEAFF. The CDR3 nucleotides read TGTGCCAGCAGTTTAGCCGGGGCCACTGAAGCTTTCTTT.

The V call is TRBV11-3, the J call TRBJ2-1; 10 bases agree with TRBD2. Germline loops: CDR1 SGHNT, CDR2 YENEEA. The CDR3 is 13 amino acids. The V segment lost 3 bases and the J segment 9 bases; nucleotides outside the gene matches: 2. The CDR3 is CASSFASGGEQFF. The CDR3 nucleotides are TGTGCCAGCAGCTTCGCTAGCGGGGGTGAGCAGTTCTTC. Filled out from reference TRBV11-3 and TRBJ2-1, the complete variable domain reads EAGVVQSPRYKIIEKKQPVAFWCNPISGHNTLYWYLQNLGQGPELLIRYENEEAVDDSQLPKDRFSAERLKGVDSTLKIQPAELGDSAVYLCASSFASGGEQFFGPGTRLTVL.

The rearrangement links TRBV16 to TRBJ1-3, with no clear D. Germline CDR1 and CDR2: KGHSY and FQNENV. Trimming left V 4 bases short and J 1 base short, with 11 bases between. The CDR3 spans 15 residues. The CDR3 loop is CASSPVRDSGNTIYF. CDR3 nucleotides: TGTGCCAGCAGCCCCGTGAGGGATTCTGGAAACACCATATATTTT.

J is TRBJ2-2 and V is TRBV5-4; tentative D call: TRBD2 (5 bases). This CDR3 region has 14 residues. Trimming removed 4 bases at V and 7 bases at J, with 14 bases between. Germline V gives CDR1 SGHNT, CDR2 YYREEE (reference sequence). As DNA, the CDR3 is TGTGCCAGCAGCATAGCCACCCGGGGCGGGGAGCTGTTTTTT. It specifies CASSIATRGGELFF.

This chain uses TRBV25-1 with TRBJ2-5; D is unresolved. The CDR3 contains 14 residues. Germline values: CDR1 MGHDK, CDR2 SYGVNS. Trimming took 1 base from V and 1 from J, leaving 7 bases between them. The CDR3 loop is CASSEFASQETQYF. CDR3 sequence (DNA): TGTGCCAGCAGTGAATTTGCCAGCCAAGAGACCCAGTACTTC.

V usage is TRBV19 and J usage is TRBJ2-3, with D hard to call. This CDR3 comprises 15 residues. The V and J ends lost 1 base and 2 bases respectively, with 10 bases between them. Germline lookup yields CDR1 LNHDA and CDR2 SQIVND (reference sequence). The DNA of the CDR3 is TGTGCCAGTAGTATAGGGCCCTCCTCCACAGATACGCAGTATTTT. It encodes CASSIGPSSTDTQYF.

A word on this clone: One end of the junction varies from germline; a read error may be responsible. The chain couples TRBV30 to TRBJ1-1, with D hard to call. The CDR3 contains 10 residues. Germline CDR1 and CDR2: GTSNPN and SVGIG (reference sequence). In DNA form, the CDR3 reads TGTGCCTGGGGTGTCACTGAAGCTTTCTTT. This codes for CAWGVTEAFF.

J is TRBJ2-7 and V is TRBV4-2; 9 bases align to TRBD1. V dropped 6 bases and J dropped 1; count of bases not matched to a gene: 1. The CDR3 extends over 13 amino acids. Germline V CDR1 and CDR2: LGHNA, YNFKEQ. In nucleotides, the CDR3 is TGTGCCAGCAGGGGGACAGGGTCCTACGAGCAGTACTTC. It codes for CASRGTGSYEQYF.

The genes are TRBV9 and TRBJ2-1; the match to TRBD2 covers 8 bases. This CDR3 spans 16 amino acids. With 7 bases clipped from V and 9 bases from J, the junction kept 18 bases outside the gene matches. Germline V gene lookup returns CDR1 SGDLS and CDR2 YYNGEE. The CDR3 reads CASGPGTSYIIGEQFF. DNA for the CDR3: TGTGCCAGCGGACCCGGGACTAGTTATATTATAGGTGAGCAGTTCTTC.

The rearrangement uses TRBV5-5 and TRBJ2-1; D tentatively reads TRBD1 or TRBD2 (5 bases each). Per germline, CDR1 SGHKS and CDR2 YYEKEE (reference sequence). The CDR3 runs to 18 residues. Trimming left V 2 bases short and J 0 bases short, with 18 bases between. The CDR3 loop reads CASSFGARLPSSYNEQFF. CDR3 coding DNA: TGTGCCAGCAGCTTCGGGGCTCGACTCCCATCCTCCTACAATGAGCAGTTCTTC. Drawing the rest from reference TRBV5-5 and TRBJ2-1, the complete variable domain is DAGVTQSPTHLIKTRGQQVTLRCSPISGHKSVSWYQQVLGQGPQFIFQYYEKEERGRGNFPDRFSARQFPNYSSELNVNALLLGDSALYLCASSFGARLPSSYNEQFFGPGTRLTVL.

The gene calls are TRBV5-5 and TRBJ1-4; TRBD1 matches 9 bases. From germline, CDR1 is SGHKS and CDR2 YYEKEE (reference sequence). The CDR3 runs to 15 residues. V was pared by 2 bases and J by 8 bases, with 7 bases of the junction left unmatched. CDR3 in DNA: TGTGCCAGCAGCTTCCCCGGGACAGGGCAGGAAAAACTGTTTTTT. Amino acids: CASSFPGTGQEKLFF.

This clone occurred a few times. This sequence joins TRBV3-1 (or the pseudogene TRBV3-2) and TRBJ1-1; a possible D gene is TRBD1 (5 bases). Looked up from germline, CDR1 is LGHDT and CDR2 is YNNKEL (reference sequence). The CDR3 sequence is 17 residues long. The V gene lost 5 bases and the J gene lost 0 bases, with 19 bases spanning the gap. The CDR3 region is CASSNPGGKGLNTEAFF. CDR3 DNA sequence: TGTGCCAGCAGCAACCCCGGGGGGAAAGGGTTGAACACTGAAGCTTTCTTT.

CDR3 coding DNA: TGTGCCAGCAGTTTACCGGGAAGTGTCACTGAAGCTTTCTTT. Translation: CASSLPGSVTEAFF. The J gene is TRBJ1-1, the V gene TRBV28; unclear D gene. Germline lookup yields CDR1 MDHEN and CDR2 SYDVKM. The CDR3 runs to 14 residues. Between the trimmed V and J ends, which lost 2 bases and 4 bases, there was a span of 11 bases.

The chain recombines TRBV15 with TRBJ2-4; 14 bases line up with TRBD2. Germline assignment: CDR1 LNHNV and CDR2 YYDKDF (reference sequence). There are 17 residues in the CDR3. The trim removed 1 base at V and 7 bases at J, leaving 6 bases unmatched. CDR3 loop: CATSRGLAGGPWNIQYF. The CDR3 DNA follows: TGTGCCACCAGCAGAGGACTAGCGGGAGGGCCGTGGAACATTCAGTACTTC. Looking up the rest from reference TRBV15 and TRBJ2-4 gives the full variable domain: DAMVIQNPRYQVTQFGKPVTLSCSQTLNHNVMYWYQQKSSQAPKLLFHYYDKDFNNEADTPDNFQSRRPNTSFCFLDIRSPGLGDTAMYLCATSRGLAGGPWNIQYFGAGTRLSVL.

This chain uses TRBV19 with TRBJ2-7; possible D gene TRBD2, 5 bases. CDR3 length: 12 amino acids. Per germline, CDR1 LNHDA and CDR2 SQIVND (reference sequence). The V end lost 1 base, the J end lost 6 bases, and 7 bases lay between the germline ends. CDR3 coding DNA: TGTGCCAGTAGTATAGTCCGGGGCGAGCAGTACTTC. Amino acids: CASSIVRGEQYF. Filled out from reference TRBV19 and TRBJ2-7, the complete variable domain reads DGGITQSPKYLFRKEGQNVTLSCEQNLNHDAMYWYRQDPGQGLRLIYYSQIVNDFQKGDIAEGYSVSREKKESFPLTVTSAQKNPTAFYLCASSIVRGEQYFGPGTRLTVT.

The CDR3 region has the DNA TGTGCCAGCAGAACAGGCCCCGAGCAGTACTTC. It encodes CASRTGPEQYF. The chain is built from TRBV27 and TRBJ2-7; D may be TRBD1 (5 bases). V was pared by 6 bases and J by 6 bases, with 9 bases between. The CDR3 loop spans 11 amino acids. Germline lookup yields CDR1 MNHEY and CDR2 SMNVEV (reference sequence).

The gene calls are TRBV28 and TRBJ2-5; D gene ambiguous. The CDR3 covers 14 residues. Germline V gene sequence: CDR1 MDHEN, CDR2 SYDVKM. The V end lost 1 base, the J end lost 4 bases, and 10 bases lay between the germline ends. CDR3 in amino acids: CASSLSGLGETQYF. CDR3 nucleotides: TGTGCCAGCAGTTTATCTGGGCTCGGAGAGACCCAGTACTTC. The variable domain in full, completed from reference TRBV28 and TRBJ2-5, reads DVKVTQSSRYLVKRTGEKVFLECVQDMDHENMFWYRQDPGLGLRLIYFSYDVKMKEKGDIPEGYSVSREKKERFSLILESASTNQTSMYLCASSLSGLGETQYFGPGTRLLVL.

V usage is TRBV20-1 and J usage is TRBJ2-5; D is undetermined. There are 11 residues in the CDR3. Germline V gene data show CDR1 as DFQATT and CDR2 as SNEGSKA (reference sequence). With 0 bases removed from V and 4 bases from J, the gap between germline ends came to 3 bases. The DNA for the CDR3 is TGCAGTGCTAGAGAACGAGAGACCCAGTACTTC. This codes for CSARERETQYF.

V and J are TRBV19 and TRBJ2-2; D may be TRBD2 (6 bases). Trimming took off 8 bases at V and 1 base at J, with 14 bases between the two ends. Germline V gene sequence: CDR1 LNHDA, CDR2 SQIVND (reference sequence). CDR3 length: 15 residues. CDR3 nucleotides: TGTGCCAGTTCGCGGGGCCTTAAGAACACCGGGGAGCTGTTTTTT. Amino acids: CASSRGLKNTGELFF.

The CDR3 spells CASSSGTGQEDGYTF. DNA of the CDR3: TGCGCCAGCAGCTCGGGAACCGGACAGGAGGATGGCTACACCTTC. The chain employs TRBV5-1 and TRBJ1-2; 7 bases line up with TRBD1. Germline V gene data show CDR1 as SGHRS and CDR2 as YFSETQ. V shed 3 bases and J 6 bases; nucleotides not matched to a gene: 11. The CDR3 sequence is 15 residues long.

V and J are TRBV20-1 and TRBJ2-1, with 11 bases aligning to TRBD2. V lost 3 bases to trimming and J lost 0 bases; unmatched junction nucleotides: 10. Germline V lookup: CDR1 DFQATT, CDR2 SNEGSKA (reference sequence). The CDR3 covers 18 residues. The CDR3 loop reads CSASPASGRHSSYNEQFF. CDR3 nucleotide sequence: TGCAGTGCTAGTCCGGCTAGCGGGAGGCACAGCTCCTACAATGAGCAGTTCTTC.

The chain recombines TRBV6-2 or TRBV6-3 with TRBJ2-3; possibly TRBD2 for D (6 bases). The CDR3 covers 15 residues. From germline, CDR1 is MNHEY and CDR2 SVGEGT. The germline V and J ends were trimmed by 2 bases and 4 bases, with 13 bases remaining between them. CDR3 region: CASSYPGGKADTQYF. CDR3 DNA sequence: TGTGCCAGCAGTTACCCCGGCGGGAAAGCAGATACGCAGTATTTT.

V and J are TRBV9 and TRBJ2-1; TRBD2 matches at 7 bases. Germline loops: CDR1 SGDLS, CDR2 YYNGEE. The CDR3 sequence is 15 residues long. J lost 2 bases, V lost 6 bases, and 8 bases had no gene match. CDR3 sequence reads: CASTRSGTTYNEQFF. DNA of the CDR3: TGTGCCAGCACCCGTAGTGGGACTACCTACAATGAGCAGTTCTTC.

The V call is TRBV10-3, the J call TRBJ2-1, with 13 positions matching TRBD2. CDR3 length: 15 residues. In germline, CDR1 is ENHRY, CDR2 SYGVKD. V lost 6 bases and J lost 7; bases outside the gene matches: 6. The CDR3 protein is CAIRTSGRAWNEQFF. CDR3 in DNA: TGTGCCATCAGAACTAGCGGGAGGGCCTGGAATGAGCAGTTCTTC.

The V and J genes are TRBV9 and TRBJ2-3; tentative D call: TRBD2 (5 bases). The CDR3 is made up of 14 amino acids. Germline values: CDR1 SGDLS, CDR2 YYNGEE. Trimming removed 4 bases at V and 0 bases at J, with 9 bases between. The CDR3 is CASSFRGSTDTQYF. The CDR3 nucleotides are TGTGCCAGCAGCTTCCGGGGTAGCACAGATACGCAGTATTTT.

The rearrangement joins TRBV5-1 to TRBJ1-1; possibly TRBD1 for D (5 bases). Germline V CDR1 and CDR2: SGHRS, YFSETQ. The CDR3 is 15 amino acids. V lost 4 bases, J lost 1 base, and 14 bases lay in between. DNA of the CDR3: TGCGCCAGCAGCCCAGAGGGCACAGGGAACACTGAAGCTTTCTTT. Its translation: CASSPEGTGNTEAFF.

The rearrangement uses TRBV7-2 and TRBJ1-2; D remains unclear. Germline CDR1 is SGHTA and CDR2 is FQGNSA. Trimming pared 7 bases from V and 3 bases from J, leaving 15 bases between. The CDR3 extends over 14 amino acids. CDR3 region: CASTPDGLDYGYTF. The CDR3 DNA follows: TGTGCCAGCACCCCGGACGGACTTGACTATGGCTACACCTTC.

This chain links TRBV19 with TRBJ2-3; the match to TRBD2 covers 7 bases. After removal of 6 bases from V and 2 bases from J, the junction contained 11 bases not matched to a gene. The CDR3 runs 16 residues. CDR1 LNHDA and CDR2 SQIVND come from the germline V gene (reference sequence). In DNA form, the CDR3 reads TGTGCCAGTAGCGGGGGGACGGGGGAATTCACAGATACGCAGTATTTT. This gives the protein CASSGGTGEFTDTQYF. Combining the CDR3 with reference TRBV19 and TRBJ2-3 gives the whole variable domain DGGITQSPKYLFRKEGQNVTLSCEQNLNHDAMYWYRQDPGQGLRLIYYSQIVNDFQKGDIAEGYSVSREKKESFPLTVTSAQKNPTAFYLCASSGGTGEFTDTQYFGPGTRLTVL.

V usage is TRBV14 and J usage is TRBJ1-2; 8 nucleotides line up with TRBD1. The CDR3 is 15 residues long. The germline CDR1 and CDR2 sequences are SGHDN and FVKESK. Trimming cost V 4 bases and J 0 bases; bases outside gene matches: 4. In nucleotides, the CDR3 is TGTGCCAGCAGCCGACAGGGGCAAGCTAACTATGGCTACACCTTC. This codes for CASSRQGQANYGYTF.

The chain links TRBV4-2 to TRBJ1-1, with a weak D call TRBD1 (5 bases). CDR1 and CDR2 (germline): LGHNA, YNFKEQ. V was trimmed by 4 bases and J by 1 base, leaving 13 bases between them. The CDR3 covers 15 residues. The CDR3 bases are TGTGCCAGCAGCCTAATACAACAGGCGAACACTGAAGCTTTCTTT. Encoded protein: CASSLIQQANTEAFF.

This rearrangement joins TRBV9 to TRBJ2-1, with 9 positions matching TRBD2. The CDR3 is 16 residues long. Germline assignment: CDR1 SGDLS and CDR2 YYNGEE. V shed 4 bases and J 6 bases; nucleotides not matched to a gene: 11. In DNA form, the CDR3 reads TGTGCCAGCAGCCCCCCTGGACTAGCGTACGGCAATGAGCAGTTCTTC. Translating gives CASSPPGLAYGNEQFF.

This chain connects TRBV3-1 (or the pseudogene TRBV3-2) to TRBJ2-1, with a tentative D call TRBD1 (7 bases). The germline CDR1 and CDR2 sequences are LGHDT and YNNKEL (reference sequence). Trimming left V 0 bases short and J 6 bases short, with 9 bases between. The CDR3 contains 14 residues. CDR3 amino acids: CASSQDRGANEQFF. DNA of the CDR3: TGTGCCAGCAGCCAAGACAGGGGGGCCAATGAGCAGTTCTTC.